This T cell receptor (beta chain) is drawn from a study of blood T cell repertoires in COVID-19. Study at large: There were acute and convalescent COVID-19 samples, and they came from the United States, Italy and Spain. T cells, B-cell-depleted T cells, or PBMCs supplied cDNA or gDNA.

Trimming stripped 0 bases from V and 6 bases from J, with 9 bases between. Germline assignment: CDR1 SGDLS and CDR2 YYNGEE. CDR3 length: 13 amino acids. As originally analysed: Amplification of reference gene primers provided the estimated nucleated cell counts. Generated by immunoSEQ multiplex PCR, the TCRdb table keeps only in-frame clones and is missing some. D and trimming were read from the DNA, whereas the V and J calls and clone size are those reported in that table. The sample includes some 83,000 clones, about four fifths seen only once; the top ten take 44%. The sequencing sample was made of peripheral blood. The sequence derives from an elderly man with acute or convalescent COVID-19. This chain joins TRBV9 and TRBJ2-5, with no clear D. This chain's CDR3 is CASSVGHEKTQYF. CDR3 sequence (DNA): TGTGCCAGCAGCGTAGGACATGAGAAGACCCAGTACTTC.